Below are 22 T cell receptor beta chains sequenced from a single sample in a study. One entry per CDR3 protein, called by TCRdb with MiXCR from the RT-PCR reads. The sample contains about 680,000 distinct CDR3 sequences, 14% of which appear only once. What was sequenced was memory CD4+ T cells from blood. Receptors were obtained from a female donor in good health, serving as a healthy control.

The chain joins TRBV28 to TRBJ2-3, with 9 bases matching TRBD1. The J segment lost 3 bases and the V segment lost 6 bases, leaving 7 bases of the junction unmatched. The CDR3 totals 15 residues. From germline, CDR1 is MDHEN and CDR2 SYDVKM. The CDR3 here is CASSAGTGTTDTQYF. The CDR3 nucleotides read TGTGCCAGCAGCGCCGGGACAGGGACAACAGATACGCAGTATTTT. The full variable domain, rest sourced from reference TRBV28 and TRBJ2-3, is DVKVTQSSRYLVKRTGEKVFLECVQDMDHENMFWYRQDPGLGLRLIYFSYDVKMKEKGDIPEGYSVSREKKERFSLILESASTNQTSMYLCASSAGTGTTDTQYFGPGTRLTVL.

This clonotype appeared a few times. Here the CDR3 reads CASSSGRSGDYNEQFF. The CDR3 coding sequence is TGTGCCAGCAGCTCGGGGAGGAGCGGGGATTACAATGAGCAGTTCTTC. V usage is TRBV7-3 and J usage is TRBJ2-1; 7 nucleotides match TRBD2. There are 16 residues in the CDR3. Germline lookup yields CDR1 SGHTA and CDR2 FQGTGA. Trimming removed 4 bases from V and 4 bases from J; junction bases left unmatched: 10.

This clonotype has only a few counts. The chain couples TRBV3-1 to TRBJ2-1; 9 bases agree with TRBD2. Germline CDR1 LGHDT, CDR2 YNNKEL (reference sequence). This CDR3 is built from 15 residues. The trim removed 3 bases at V and 6 bases at J, leaving 6 bases unmatched. CDR3 in amino acids: CASSQAGGLFNEQFF. The DNA of the CDR3 is TGTGCCAGCAGCCAGGCGGGGGGGCTCTTCAATGAGCAGTTCTTC.

The V call is TRBV11-2, the J call TRBJ2-7; D is perhaps TRBD1 (5 bases). Trimming cost V 5 bases and J 2 bases, with 28 bases left between them. Germline assignment: CDR1 SGHAT and CDR2 FQNNGV. CDR3 size: 19 residues. The CDR3 protein is CASSPISRRRTGDPYEQYF. The CDR3 DNA is TGTGCCAGCAGCCCAATTAGTCGTCGGCGTACAGGCGACCCCTACGAGCAGTACTTC.

This clonotype was recorded a few times. The chain recombines TRBV6-2 or TRBV6-3 with TRBJ2-7; TRBD1 might be the D (5 bases). The V and J ends lost 0 bases and 9 bases respectively, with 18 bases between them. The CDR3 runs 15 residues. Germline V CDR1 and CDR2: MNHEY, SVGEGT. The CDR3 here is CASSYSAGKAGWQYF. CDR3 coding DNA: TGTGCCAGCAGTTACTCCGCAGGGAAGGCTGGTTGGCAGTACTTC.

The chain links TRBV5-1 to TRBJ2-3, with D tentatively TRBD1 (6 bases). Germline CDR1 is SGHRS and CDR2 is YFSETQ. Trimming cost V 3 bases and J 2 bases, with 16 bases left between them. The CDR3 covers 16 residues. CDR3 residues: CASSSTSKGHTDTQYF. The CDR3 bases are TGCGCCAGCAGCTCAACCTCTAAGGGACACACAGATACGCAGTATTTT.

This clonotype has only a few counts. The chain links TRBV6-5 to TRBJ1-1; D is perhaps TRBD1 (5 bases). This CDR3 has 15 residues. Trimming took 2 bases from V and 10 from J, leaving 20 bases between them. CDR1 is MNHEY, CDR2 SVGAGI, per germline. This chain's CDR3 is CASSYGGGTQVVAFF. The CDR3 DNA follows: TGTGCCAGCAGTTACGGGGGAGGGACGCAGGTCGTAGCTTTCTTT.

The V gene is TRBV7-3, the J gene TRBJ2-5, with 7 bases aligning to TRBD2. The V segment lost 5 bases and the J segment 1 base; nucleotides outside the gene matches: 10. CDR3 length: 16 amino acids. CDR1 is SGHTA, CDR2 FQGTGA, per germline. The CDR3 coding sequence is TGTGCCAGCAGCCCCCGTGGGGGGGACCTCCAAGAGACCCAGTACTTC. This gives the protein CASSPRGGDLQETQYF.

This clonotype turned up a few times. The rearrangement links TRBV3-1 to TRBJ1-1, with TRBD1 identical over 7 bases. The ends lost 3 bases at V and 8 bases at J; junction bases unmatched: 12. The germline gives CDR1 LGHDT, CDR2 YNNKEL (reference sequence). The CDR3 runs to 15 residues. The CDR3 loop is CASSHPTGSASEAFF. The CDR3 coding sequence is TGTGCCAGCAGCCACCCGACAGGGAGCGCCTCCGAAGCTTTCTTT. The whole variable domain, remainder taken from reference TRBV3-1 and TRBJ1-1, is DTAVSQTPKYLVTQMGNDKSIKCEQNLGHDTMYWYKQDSKKFLKIMFSYNNKELIINETVPNRFSPKSPDKAHLNLHINSLELGDSAVYFCASSHPTGSASEAFFGQGTRLTVV.

At least ten counts were recorded for this clonotype. The genes are TRBV7-3 and TRBJ2-1; 10 nucleotides agree with TRBD2. The length of the CDR3 is 15 residues. Germline CDR1 is SGHTA and CDR2 is FQGTGA. The V and J ends lost 5 bases and 2 bases, in that order; junction bases with no gene match: 3. This chain's CDR3 is CASSATSGTYNEQFF. Written as DNA, the CDR3 is TGTGCCAGCAGCGCAACTAGCGGGACCTACAATGAGCAGTTCTTC.

CDR3: CASSTGQGTGTQYF. In DNA, the CDR3 is TGCGCCAGCAGTACGGGACAGGGGACGGGGACCCAGTACTTC. The rearrangement links TRBV5-1 to TRBJ2-5; 10 bases map to TRBD1. The J segment lost 7 bases and the V segment lost 5 bases, leaving 8 bases of the junction unmatched. The CDR3 consists of 14 residues. The germline V gene encodes CDR1 SGHRS and CDR2 YFSETQ.

The chain employs TRBV7-2 and TRBJ1-4; D is perhaps TRBD1 (5 bases). V dropped 5 bases and J dropped 1 base, with 14 bases sitting between them. Germline CDR1 is SGHTA and CDR2 is FQGNSA. The CDR3 runs 16 residues. CDR3 protein: CASSPMGRLTNEKLFF. The CDR3 DNA reads as TGTGCCAGCAGCCCGATGGGACGTTTAACTAATGAAAAACTGTTTTTT.

This clonotype came up a few times. The rearrangement joins TRBV7-2 to TRBJ1-2; D is unclear. Between the trimmed V and J ends, which lost 1 base and 4 bases, there was a span of 10 bases. Per the germline V gene, CDR1 is SGHTA and CDR2 is FQGNSA. The CDR3 is 14 amino acids. The CDR3 coding sequence is TGTGCCAGCAGCTTAGATCCGGGGAGCTATGGCTACACCTTC. Its translation: CASSLDPGSYGYTF.

This clonotype has more than one count but fewer than ten. The chain employs TRBV12-3 or TRBV12-4 and TRBJ1-6; D gene ambiguous. CDR3 length: 13 residues. V was shortened by 2 bases and J by 7 bases, with 6 bases between the two germline ends. The CDR3 DNA follows: TGTGCCAGCAGTTTACTTTCAAATTCACCCCTCCACTTT. Its protein product is CASSLLSNSPLHF.

This chain uses TRBV9 with TRBJ2-3; 9 bases align to TRBD2. This CDR3 contains 16 residues. With 0 bases clipped from V and 10 bases from J, the junction kept 12 bases outside the gene matches. Per the germline V gene, CDR1 is SGDLS and CDR2 is YYNGEE. The CDR3 loop is CASSVVAGAATVAQYF. CDR3 nucleotide sequence: TGTGCCAGCAGCGTAGTAGCGGGGGCGGCGACGGTGGCGCAGTATTTT.

This clonotype was found many times. CDR3 coding DNA: TGTGCCATCAGTGAGTCTGTCACTAGCGGAGAATGGAATGAGCAGTTCTTC. Translating gives CAISESVTSGEWNEQFF. The chain combines TRBV10-3 with TRBJ2-1; 8 nucleotides agree with TRBD2. V gave up 0 bases and J gave up 7 bases; unmatched junction bases: 11. The CDR3 contains 17 residues. CDR1 and CDR2 from the germline V gene are ENHRY and SYGVKD.

This clonotype was picked up a small number of times. The chain joins TRBV12-3 or TRBV12-4 to TRBJ2-2; D not certain. Deletions cut 3 bases from V and 6 bases from J, with 17 bases between. This CDR3 region has 16 residues. The CDR3 DNA sequence: TGTGCCAGCAGTTTCTATCTGGGGATGATGGCCGGGGAGCTGTTTTTT. It translates to CASSFYLGMMAGELFF.

The chain couples TRBV19 to TRBJ1-1; 8 bases align to TRBD1. V shed 5 bases and J 3 bases; nucleotides not matched to a gene: 8. This CDR3 has 15 amino acids. CDR1 and CDR2 from the germline V gene are LNHDA and SQIVND (reference sequence). The CDR3 here is CASSGRRGRDTEAFF. CDR3 bases: TGTGCCAGTAGTGGACGCAGGGGGCGCGACACTGAAGCTTTCTTT. Full variable domain (outside the CDR3, taken from reference TRBV19 and TRBJ1-1): DGGITQSPKYLFRKEGQNVTLSCEQNLNHDAMYWYRQDPGQGLRLIYYSQIVNDFQKGDIAEGYSVSREKKESFPLTVTSAQKNPTAFYLCASSGRRGRDTEAFFGQGTRLTVV.

This sequence joins TRBV27 and TRBJ2-1, with no clear D. This CDR3 has 15 amino acids. The germline V gene has CDR1 MNHEY and CDR2 SMNVEV (reference sequence). Trimming took off 0 bases at V and 5 bases at J, with 11 bases between the two ends. CDR3 sequence (DNA): TGTGCCAGCAGTTTATCGGTAATGATCCACAATGAGCAGTTCTTC. Its translation: CASSLSVMIHNEQFF.

The table lists this clonotype with many counts. The chain joins TRBV10-3 to TRBJ2-7, with D possibly matching TRBD2 (6 bases). Trimming left V 7 bases short and J 1 base short, with 11 bases between. Looked up from germline, CDR1 is ENHRY and CDR2 is SYGVKD. This CDR3 is built from 13 residues. CDR3 loop: CAITPGLSYEQYF. CDR3 in DNA: TGTGCCATCACCCCCGGACTATCCTACGAGCAGTACTTC.

In this sample, this clonotype turned up many times. This sequence joins TRBV7-2 and TRBJ2-3; D may be TRBD2 (6 bases). The length of the CDR3 is 14 residues. Trimming cost V 5 bases and J 4 bases, with 13 bases left between them. Germline V CDR1 and CDR2: SGHTA, FQGNSA. The CDR3 is CASSTMGGSDTQYF. The CDR3 nucleotides are TGTGCCAGCAGCACGATGGGGGGATCAGATACGCAGTATTTT.

This rearrangement joins TRBV7-2 to TRBJ2-3; D gene uncertain. V lost 2 bases, J lost 1 base, and 10 bases lay in between. CDR1 and CDR2 (germline): SGHTA, FQGNSA. The CDR3 is made up of 15 amino acids. CDR3 DNA sequence: TGTGCCAGCAGCTTATCAAATCTAGGCACAGATACGCAGTATTTT. It translates to CASSLSNLGTDTQYF. The full variable domain, with the rest looked up from reference TRBV7-2 and TRBJ2-3, is GAGVSQSPSNKVTEKGKDVELRCDPISGHTALYWYRQSLGQGLEFLIYFQGNSAPDKSGLPSDRFSAERTGGSVSTLTIQRTQQEDSAVYLCASSLSNLGTDTQYFGPGTRLTVL.